Below are 27 T cell receptor beta chains sequenced from a single sample in a study of PD-1 blockade in classical Hodgkin lymphoma. Specified time point: cycle 4 day 1 (C4D1), after 6 weeks of nivolumab. All patients relapsed after autologous stem cell transplantation, and brentuximab vedotin exposure varied. Clones were read by immunoSEQ multiplex PCR, and TCRdb kept only the in-frame ones, dropping some. This sample has more than 75,000 clones, with just over 90% found just once. The starting material was peripheral blood mononuclear cells (PBMCs), obtained before the fourth cycle of nivolumab. Source of these receptors: a human donor with classical Hodgkin lymphoma.

This clone was observed a single time. The rearrangement links TRBV10-3 to TRBJ1-1; 10 bases line up with TRBD1. The CDR3 is 16 residues long. Trimming cost V 6 bases and J 4 bases; bases outside gene matches: 11. Germline CDR1 and CDR2: ENHRY and SYGVKD. CDR3 nucleotide sequence: TGTGCCATCAGAAGATCCGGGACAGGGGAGAGCACTGAAGCTTTCTTT. It specifies CAIRRSGTGESTEAFF.

In this sample, this clone turned up once. V and J are TRBV10-1 and TRBJ2-1; 7 bases agree with TRBD1. After removal of 2 bases from V and 1 base from J, the junction contained 8 bases not matched to a gene. The CDR3 runs 17 residues. Germline values: CDR1 WNHNN, CDR2 SYGVQD (reference sequence). The CDR3 sequence: CASSETLTGQSYNEQFF. The CDR3 coding sequence is TGCGCCAGCAGTGAGACCTTAACGGGACAGTCCTACAATGAGCAGTTCTTC.

This rearrangement joins TRBV28 to TRBJ1-2, with D maybe TRBD1 (5 bases). CDR1 is MDHEN and CDR2 is SYDVKM in the germline V gene. Trimming cost V 0 bases and J 8 bases, with 19 bases left between them. The CDR3 is made up of 16 amino acids. CDR3 residues: CASSLWGWGNPGGYTF. The CDR3 DNA follows: TGTGCCAGCAGTTTATGGGGCTGGGGCAACCCCGGGGGCTACACCTTC.

The V call is TRBV2, the J call TRBJ2-1; D is uncertain. V was trimmed by 6 bases and J by 9 bases, leaving 9 bases between them. The V gene's germline CDR1 is SNHLY and CDR2 FYNNEI. The CDR3 runs 11 residues. The CDR3 reads CASRSNTEQFF. DNA of the CDR3: TGTGCCAGCAGATCGAACACTGAGCAGTTCTTC.

The chain employs TRBV10-3 and TRBJ2-2, with 9 nucleotides matching TRBD2. The CDR3 has 18 residues. Germline CDR1 ENHRY, CDR2 SYGVKD. Losses at the gene ends were 8 bases for V and 3 bases for J; bases not matched to a gene: 16. In DNA form, the CDR3 reads TGTGCCATCGGGGTAGCGGGAGTTGCGGGTAGTTACACCGGGGAGCTGTTTTTT. As protein: CAIGVAGVAGSYTGELFF.

This clone showed up just once. The J gene is TRBJ2-1, the V gene TRBV5-1; D is perhaps TRBD2 (5 bases). V was cut by 0 bases and J by 4 bases, with 17 bases left in between. CDR3 length: 17 amino acids. The germline gives CDR1 SGHRS, CDR2 YFSETQ. The CDR3 nucleotides are TGCGCCAGCAGCTTGGCCATTAAGACGGACTTATACAATGAGCAGTTCTTC. Its protein is CASSLAIKTDLYNEQFF.

This rearrangement joins TRBV4-2 to TRBJ2-2; 8 bases are shared with TRBD2. CDR3 size: 16 residues. The V segment lost 1 base and the J segment 5 bases; nucleotides outside the gene matches: 6. The V gene's germline CDR1 is LGHNA and CDR2 YNFKEQ. This chain's CDR3 is CASSQVGRDRTGELFF. The CDR3 region has the DNA TGTGCCAGCAGCCAAGTCGGGAGGGATCGAACCGGGGAGCTGTTTTTT.

This sequence joins TRBV5-1 and TRBJ2-7, with TRBD1 matching 9 bases. Germline trimming cut 0 bases from V and 0 bases from J; bases unmatched to any gene: 1. Per germline, CDR1 SGHRS and CDR2 YFSETQ. The CDR3 is 15 residues long. CDR3 loop: CASSLGDRASYEQYF. Written as DNA, the CDR3 is TGCGCCAGCAGCTTGGGGGACAGGGCCTCCTACGAGCAGTACTTC.

The chain uses TRBV10-1 and TRBJ2-2; TRBD1 matches 9 bases. Per the germline V gene, CDR1 is WNHNN and CDR2 is SYGVQD (reference sequence). The CDR3 length is 14 residues. With V trimmed by 8 bases and J by 6 bases, 7 bases remained unmatched. The CDR3 spells CASRGDRVSGELFF. The DNA for the CDR3 is TGCGCCAGCCGCGGGGACAGGGTGTCCGGGGAGCTGTTTTTT.

The rearrangement links TRBV5-4 to TRBJ2-5; possibly TRBD2 for D (5 bases). The CDR3 has 13 amino acids. In germline, CDR1 is SGHNT, CDR2 YYREEE (reference sequence). V was pared by 0 bases and J by 2 bases, with 5 bases between. The CDR3 DNA sequence: TGTGCCAGCAGCTTGGGGGAGCAAGAGACCCAGTACTTC. Translating gives CASSLGEQETQYF.

The chain carries TRBV10-1 and TRBJ1-5; TRBD1 matches at 8 bases. V trimming: 1 base; J trimming: 4 bases; junction bases outside the gene matches: 18. Germline-derived CDR1 and CDR2 are WNHNN and SYGVQD (reference sequence). This CDR3 has 20 residues. The chain's CDR3 is CASSELGRQGSLAENQPQHF. In DNA, the CDR3 is TGCGCCAGCAGTGAGTTAGGCCGACAGGGGTCCTTAGCAGAGAATCAGCCCCAGCATTTT.

This clone was counted once. This chain joins TRBV6-5 and TRBJ1-4; the D gene is possibly TRBD1 (6 bases). The CDR3 has 14 amino acids. The ends were cut back, 6 bases at V and 5 bases at J, with 13 bases in the middle. In germline, CDR1 is MNHEY, CDR2 SVGAGI. The CDR3 DNA follows: TGTGCCAGCAGGGCCGGGACACCGAATGAAAAACTGTTTTTT. Encoded protein: CASRAGTPNEKLFF.

The V call is TRBV15, the J call TRBJ2-1, with TRBD2 identical over 8 bases. Germline CDR1 LNHNV, CDR2 YYDKDF (reference sequence). Trimming at V came to 1 base and at J to 4 bases, leaving 3 bases not matched to a gene. The CDR3 runs 15 residues. The CDR3 reads CATSRVAGGYNEQFF. In nucleotides, the CDR3 is TGTGCCACCAGCAGAGTTGCGGGGGGTTACAATGAGCAGTTCTTC.

V usage is TRBV18 and J usage is TRBJ2-1; 7 positions agree with TRBD2. V dropped 2 bases and J dropped 8; count of bases not matched to a gene: 3. The germline CDR1 and CDR2 sequences are KGHSH and LQKENI. The CDR3 runs to 13 residues. Written as DNA, the CDR3 is TGTGCCAGCTCACCAGCAGGGAGGGATGAGCAGTTCTTC. This encodes CASSPAGRDEQFF.

The V and J genes are TRBV5-1 and TRBJ2-7; 8 bases are a match to TRBD1. Germline CDR1 reads SGHRS; CDR2 reads YFSETQ. The CDR3 has 14 residues. The ends lost 4 bases at V and 5 bases at J; junction bases unmatched: 8. CDR3 nucleotides: TGCGCCAGCAGCAAGGACAGGGAGTTCCACGAGCAGTACTTC. This translates into CASSKDREFHEQYF.

The rearrangement links TRBV10-2 to TRBJ2-5; TRBD2 matches at 8 bases. CDR1 is WSHSY, CDR2 SAAADI, per germline. This CDR3 region has 14 residues. The V and J ends lost 6 bases and 5 bases, in that order; junction bases with no gene match: 8. The CDR3: CASRAAGGRETQYF. CDR3 DNA sequence: TGCGCCAGCAGGGCGGCGGGAGGACGGGAGACCCAGTACTTC.

This clone has a handful of counts. The chain is built from TRBV25-1 and TRBJ1-1; possibly TRBD1 for D (5 bases). CDR3 length equals 13 residues. Trimming pared 1 base from V and 5 bases from J, leaving 8 bases between. Germline loops: CDR1 MGHDK, CDR2 SYGVNS. The CDR3 sequence: CASSELGVTEAFF. The CDR3 nucleotides read TGTGCCAGCAGTGAATTAGGGGTGACTGAAGCTTTCTTT.

In this sample, this clone turned up a few times. The sample contains more than one DNA sequence encoding this CDR3. The chain combines TRBV20-1 with TRBJ2-5; D not resolved. Germline V gene sequence: CDR1 DFQATT, CDR2 SNEGSKA (reference sequence). The CDR3 is 11 amino acids. Trimming removed 3 bases at V and 3 bases at J, with 5 bases between. The CDR3 DNA reads as TGCAGTGCTAGCCGGGAAGAGACCCAGTACTTC. Translating gives CSASREETQYF.

The J gene is TRBJ1-5, the V gene TRBV6-5; no reliable D call. Looked up from germline, CDR1 is MNHEY and CDR2 is SVGAGI. The CDR3 loop spans 14 amino acids. Between the trimmed V and J ends, which lost 6 bases and 6 bases, there was a span of 15 bases. The CDR3 DNA is TGTGCCAGCAGGGGGTCAGCCGGCGCTCAGCCCCAGCATTTT. It codes for CASRGSAGAQPQHF.

V gene TRBV19 combines with J gene TRBJ1-4, with 10 bases identical to TRBD1. Per germline, CDR1 LNHDA and CDR2 SQIVND (reference sequence). Trimming at V came to 2 bases and at J to 6 bases, leaving 3 bases not matched to a gene. This CDR3 spans 15 amino acids. Written as DNA, the CDR3 is TGTGCCAGTAGTATATTGGGACAGGGGCATGAAAAACTGTTTTTT. It is translated as CASSILGQGHEKLFF.

J is TRBJ1-5 and V is TRBV4-2; D possibly corresponds to TRBD1 (5 bases). Trimming cost V 0 bases and J 2 bases, with 20 bases left between them. CDR3 size: 19 residues. The germline CDR1 and CDR2 sequences are LGHNA and YNFKEQ. The CDR3 is CASSQDVVGPGNRNQPQHF. CDR3 sequence (DNA): TGTGCCAGCAGCCAAGATGTGGTAGGGCCAGGGAATCGCAATCAGCCCCAGCATTTT.

The rearrangement uses TRBV27 and TRBJ2-5; 8 bases are a match to TRBD2. The CDR3 contains 16 residues. Unmatched junction bases numbered 6, after V lost 1 base and J lost 2 bases. Germline-derived CDR1 and CDR2 are MNHEY and SMNVEV (reference sequence). This chain's CDR3 is CASSLFSGRPQETQYF. In DNA, the CDR3 is TGTGCCAGCAGTTTATTCAGCGGGAGACCTCAAGAGACCCAGTACTTC.

The rearrangement joins TRBV27 to TRBJ2-2, with D possibly called TRBD1 or TRBD2 (5 bases each). Trimming took off 5 bases at V and 4 bases at J, with 8 bases between the two ends. CDR1 is MNHEY and CDR2 is SMNVEV in the germline V gene (reference sequence). The CDR3 spans 13 residues. This CDR3 is CASSIGTTGELFF. In nucleotides, the CDR3 is TGTGCCAGCAGTATCGGGACCACCGGGGAGCTGTTTTTT.

This clone has just one count. The chain links TRBV19 to TRBJ2-5; tentatively, D is TRBD2 (5 bases). Trimming pared 6 bases from V and 4 bases from J, leaving 15 bases between. The germline CDR1 and CDR2 sequences are LNHDA and SQIVND (reference sequence). The CDR3 extends over 14 amino acids. The DNA for the CDR3 is TGTGCCAGTAGCCCGGGCCCGGCGGGAGAGACCCAGTACTTC. It specifies CASSPGPAGETQYF.

The gene calls are TRBV29-1 and TRBJ2-2, with TRBD1 matching 9 bases. This CDR3 region has 14 residues. The V and J ends lost 3 bases and 6 bases, in that order; junction bases with no gene match: 5. Germline lookup yields CDR1 SQVTM and CDR2 ANQGSEA. CDR3 in DNA: TGCAGCGTTGAGGGGACAGGGTCTGCCGGGGAGCTGTTTTTT. This codes for CSVEGTGSAGELFF.

The V and J genes are TRBV1 and TRBJ1-3. TRBV1 is a recognized pseudogene. CDR3 length: 14 residues. The DNA for the CDR3 is TGCACCAGCAGCCATCAGGACTTAGAAAACACCATATATTTT. This codes for CTSSHQDLENTIYF.

The chain is built from TRBV28 and TRBJ2-7; a possible D gene is TRBD1 (5 bases). V was pared by 2 bases and J by 3 bases, with 14 bases between. The CDR3 has 15 residues. In germline, CDR1 is MDHEN, CDR2 SYDVKM. The chain's CDR3 is CASSLRAGSRYEQYF. The CDR3 DNA reads as TGTGCCAGCAGTTTAAGGGCAGGGTCACGCTACGAGCAGTACTTC.